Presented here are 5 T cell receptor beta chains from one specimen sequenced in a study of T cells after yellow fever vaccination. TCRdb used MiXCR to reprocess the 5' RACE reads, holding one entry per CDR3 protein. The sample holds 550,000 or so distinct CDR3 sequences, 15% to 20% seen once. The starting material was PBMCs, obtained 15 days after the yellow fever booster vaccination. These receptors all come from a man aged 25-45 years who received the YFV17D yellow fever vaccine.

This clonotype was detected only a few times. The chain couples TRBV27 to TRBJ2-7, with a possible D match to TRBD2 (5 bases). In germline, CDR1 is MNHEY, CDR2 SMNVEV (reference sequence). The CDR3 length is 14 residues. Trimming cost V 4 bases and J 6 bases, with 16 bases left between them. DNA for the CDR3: TGTGCCAGCAGTTCCGGGATCCCGACGGGCGAGCAGTACTTC. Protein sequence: CASSSGIPTGEQYF.

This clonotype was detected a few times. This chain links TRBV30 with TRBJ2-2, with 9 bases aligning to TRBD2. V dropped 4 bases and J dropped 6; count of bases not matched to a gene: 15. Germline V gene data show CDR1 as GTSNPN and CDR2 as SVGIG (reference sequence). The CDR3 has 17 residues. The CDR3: CAWTRLHSGRLAGELFF. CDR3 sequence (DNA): TGTGCCTGGACCCGACTCCATAGCGGGAGATTGGCCGGGGAGCTGTTTTTT.

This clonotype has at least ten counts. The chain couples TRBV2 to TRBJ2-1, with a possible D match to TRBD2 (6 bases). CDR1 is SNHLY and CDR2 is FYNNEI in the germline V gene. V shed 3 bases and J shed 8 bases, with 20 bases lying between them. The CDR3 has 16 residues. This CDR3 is CASSDMMRDARDEQFF. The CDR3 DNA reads TGTGCCAGCAGTGATATGATGCGGGATGCTAGGGATGAGCAGTTCTTC.

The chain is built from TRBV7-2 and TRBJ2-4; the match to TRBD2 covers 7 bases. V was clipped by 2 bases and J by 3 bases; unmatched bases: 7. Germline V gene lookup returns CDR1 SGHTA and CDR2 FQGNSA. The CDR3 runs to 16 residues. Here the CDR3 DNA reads TGTGCCAGCAGCTTAATGGGAGGGTTAGACAAAAACATTCAGTACTTC. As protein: CASSLMGGLDKNIQYF.

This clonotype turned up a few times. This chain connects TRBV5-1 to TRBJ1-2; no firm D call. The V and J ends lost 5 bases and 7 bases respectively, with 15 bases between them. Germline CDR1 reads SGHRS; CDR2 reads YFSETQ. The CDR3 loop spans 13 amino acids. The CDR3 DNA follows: TGCGCCAGCAGGCAAGACCTAACGGCTGGCTACACCTTC. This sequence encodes CASRQDLTAGYTF.